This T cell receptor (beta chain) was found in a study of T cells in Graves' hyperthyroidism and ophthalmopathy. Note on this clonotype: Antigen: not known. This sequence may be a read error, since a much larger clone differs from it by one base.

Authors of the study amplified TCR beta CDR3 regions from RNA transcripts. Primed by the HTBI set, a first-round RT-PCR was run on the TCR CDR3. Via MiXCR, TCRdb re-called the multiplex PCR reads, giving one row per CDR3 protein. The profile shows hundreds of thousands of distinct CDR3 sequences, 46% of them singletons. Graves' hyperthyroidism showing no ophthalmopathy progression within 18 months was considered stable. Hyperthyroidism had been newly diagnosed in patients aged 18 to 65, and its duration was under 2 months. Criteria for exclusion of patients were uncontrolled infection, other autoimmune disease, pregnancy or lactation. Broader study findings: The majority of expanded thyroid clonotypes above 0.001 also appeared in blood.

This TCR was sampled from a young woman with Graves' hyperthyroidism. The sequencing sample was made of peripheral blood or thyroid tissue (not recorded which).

This CDR3 reads CAISASPETQYF. The CDR3 region has the DNA TGTGCCATCAGTGCCTCCCCAGAGACCCAGTACTTC. The chain links TRBV10-3 to TRBJ2-5; no clear D gene. CDR3 length: 12 amino acids. Germline lookup yields CDR1 ENHRY and CDR2 SYGVKD. Deletions cut 4 bases from V and 4 bases from J, with 7 bases between.